The 12 T cell receptor beta chains given below trace back to one sample, sequenced in a study of identifying expanded T cells in peripheral blood. Sequencing used immunoSEQ multiplex PCR; TCRdb keeps in-frame clones, though not all of them. The sample holds around 100,000 clones, around 88% seen once. The sequenced sample consisted of blood. These receptors were obtained from a person between 18 and 75 years old in good health.

The rearrangement links TRBV5-6 to TRBJ2-6, with 10 bases that match TRBD1. V was pared by 0 bases and J by 2 bases, with 2 bases of the junction left unmatched. Germline V gene data show CDR1 as SGHDT and CDR2 as YYEEEE. The CDR3 consists of 17 residues. The CDR3 sequence is CASSLVGQGAGANVLTF. The CDR3 DNA sequence: TGTGCCAGCAGCTTGGTCGGACAGGGGGCTGGGGCCAACGTCCTGACTTTC.

This chain connects TRBV2 to TRBJ2-7, with a weak D call TRBD2 (5 bases). The V end lost 8 bases, the J end lost 0 bases, and 11 bases lay between the germline ends. This CDR3 has 13 amino acids. Germline lookup yields CDR1 SNHLY and CDR2 FYNNEI. CDR3 nucleotide sequence: TGTGCCAGCGAAGCGGAGAGCTCCTACGAGCAGTACTTC. Encoded protein: CASEAESSYEQYF. The full variable domain, in which reference TRBV2 and TRBJ2-7 provide the parts outside the CDR3, is EPEVTQTPSHQVTQMGQEVILRCVPISNHLYFYWYRQILGQKVEFLVSFYNNEISEKSEIFDDQFSVERPDGSNFTLKIRSTKLEDSAMYFCASEAESSYEQYFGPGTRLTVT.

The chain recombines TRBV11-1 with TRBJ2-7, with 13 bases that match TRBD2. Unmatched junction bases numbered 9, after V lost 5 bases and J lost 5 bases. This CDR3 region has 16 residues. Germline V gives CDR1 SGHAT, CDR2 FQDESV (reference sequence). CDR3 protein: CASSPRRLAGGNEQYF. The CDR3 bases are TGTGCCAGCAGCCCAAGAAGACTAGCGGGAGGTAACGAGCAGTACTTC.

The CDR3 reads CASSKAAGLRGYTF. DNA for the CDR3: TGTGCCAGCAGCAAAGCCGCTGGGCTTCGCGGCTACACCTTC. The chain is built from TRBV21-1 and TRBJ1-2; the table's D call, TRBD1, has no DNA check behind it. TRBV21-1 is marked as a pseudogene. This CDR3 comprises 14 residues.

This clone was recorded once. V usage is TRBV18 and J usage is TRBJ2-3; perhaps TRBD1 as D (6 bases). V was pared by 5 bases and J by 5 bases, with 14 bases between. The CDR3 contains 14 residues. Germline values: CDR1 KGHSH, CDR2 LQKENI. The CDR3 sequence: CASSSGTQGDTQYF. The CDR3 DNA is TGTGCCAGCTCATCCGGGACACAGGGAGATACGCAGTATTTT.

The sample holds one count of this clone. CDR3: CASRSPPDTQYF. The CDR3, as DNA: TGTGCCAGCAGGTCTCCCCCAGATACGCAGTATTTT. V usage is TRBV6-6 and J usage is TRBJ2-3; D ambiguous. The CDR3 spans 12 residues. V lost 6 bases and J lost 4, with 8 bases in between. Germline lookup yields CDR1 MNHNY and CDR2 SVGAGI (reference sequence).

This chain joins TRBV7-8 and TRBJ1-5; D might be TRBD1 (5 bases). Trimming left V 3 bases short and J 5 bases short, with 14 bases between. The CDR3 consists of 15 residues. Per the germline V gene, CDR1 is SGHVS and CDR2 is FQNEAQ. CDR3 loop: CASSLGRVRDQPQHF. In DNA, the CDR3 is TGTGCCAGCAGCTTGGGACGTGTGAGAGATCAGCCCCAGCATTTT.

The V gene is TRBV5-4, the J gene TRBJ2-3, with TRBD2 identical over 7 bases. This CDR3 is built from 15 residues. The V gene's germline CDR1 is SGHNT and CDR2 YYREEE (reference sequence). The J segment lost 0 bases and the V segment lost 0 bases, leaving 1 base of the junction unmatched. The CDR3: CASSLVSGSTDTQYF. The CDR3 DNA follows: TGTGCCAGCAGCTTGGTTAGCGGGAGCACAGATACGCAGTATTTT. Based on the CDR3 plus reference TRBV5-4 and TRBJ2-3, the full variable domain is ETGVTQSPTHLIKTRGQQVTLRCSSQSGHNTVSWYQQALGQGPQFIFQYYREEENGRGNFPPRFSGLQFPNYSSELNVNALELDDSALYLCASSLVSGSTDTQYFGPGTRLTVL.

This clone was recorded once. The chain uses TRBV7-2 and TRBJ2-7, with TRBD2 identical over 8 bases. Germline CDR1 reads SGHTA; CDR2 reads FQGNSA. The ends lost 3 bases at V and 3 bases at J; junction bases unmatched: 4. CDR3 length: 14 amino acids. Here the CDR3 DNA reads TGTGCCAGCAGCTTCAAAGGGACTAGCTACGAGCAGTACTTC. Translated: CASSFKGTSYEQYF.

The chain links TRBV6-1 to TRBJ1-3; TRBD1 is a possible D gene (5 bases). CDR1 is MNHNS and CDR2 is SASEGT in the germline V gene. This CDR3 has 14 residues. V gave up 6 bases and J gave up 1 base, with 10 bases separating them. The CDR3 bases are TGTGCCAGCAGCGCGCAGGGATCTGGAAACACCATATATTTT. Protein sequence: CASSAQGSGNTIYF.

This rearrangement joins TRBV13 to TRBJ2-1, with 10 bases aligning to TRBD1. The CDR3 spans 16 residues. V trimming: 4 bases; J trimming: 9 bases; junction bases outside the gene matches: 12. Germline CDR1 is PRHDT and CDR2 is FYEKMQ (reference sequence). The CDR3 DNA is TGTGCCAGCAGCTCCGTTTACGCGGGACAGGGGAGTGAGCAGTTCTTC. Translation gives CASSSVYAGQGSEQFF.

This clone was picked up one time. The chain links TRBV11-2 to TRBJ2-7; no firm D call. Trimming left V 0 bases short and J 9 bases short, with 12 bases between. CDR3 length: 13 amino acids. Germline CDR1 and CDR2: SGHAT and FQNNGV. The CDR3 bases are TGTGCCAGCAGCTTAGATTTTCAGGTCGGGCAGTACTTC. It encodes CASSLDFQVGQYF.